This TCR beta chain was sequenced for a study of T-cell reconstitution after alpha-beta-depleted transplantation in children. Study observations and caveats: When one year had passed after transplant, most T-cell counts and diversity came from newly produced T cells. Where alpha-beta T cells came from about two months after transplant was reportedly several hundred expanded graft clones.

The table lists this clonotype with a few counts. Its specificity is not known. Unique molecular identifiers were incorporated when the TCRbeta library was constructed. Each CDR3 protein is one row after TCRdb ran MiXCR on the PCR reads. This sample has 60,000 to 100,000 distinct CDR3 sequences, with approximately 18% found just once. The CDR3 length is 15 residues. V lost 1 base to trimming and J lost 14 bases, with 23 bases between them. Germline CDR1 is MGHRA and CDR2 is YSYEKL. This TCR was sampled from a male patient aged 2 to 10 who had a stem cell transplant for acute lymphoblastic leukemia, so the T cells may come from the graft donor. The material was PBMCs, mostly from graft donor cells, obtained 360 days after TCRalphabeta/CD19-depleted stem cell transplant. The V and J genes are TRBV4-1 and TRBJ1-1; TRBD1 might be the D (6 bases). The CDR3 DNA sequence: TGCGCCAGCAGCCAAGGGGAACGGGGCAGGGGAATGAGCTTCTTT. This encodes CASSQGERGRGMSFF.